This T cell receptor (beta chain) was recorded in a study of CD8 T cells in Susac syndrome (dated by TCRdb to the late 2010s). In the study overall: Among the Susac syndrome patients who were sequenced, clinically active disease was present in over 5 and clinical remission was observed in fewer than 10. Susac syndrome patients were therapy-naive, on corticosteroids (some also receiving IVIg), or on IVIg alone at blood withdrawal. Whether CD8+ T cell activation and differentiation in Susac syndrome was antigen driven was tested using repertoire sequencing.

V loses 3 bases at its end and J loses 3 bases; junction bases beyond the gene matches: 5. The CDR3 goes from the cysteine to the phenylalanine over 15 residues. This entry keeps only the CDR3 DNA: 45 bases, framed from base 1. CDR1 DFQATT and CDR2 SNEGSKA are derived from the germline V gene (reference sequence). Peripheral blood CD8+ and CD4+ T cells from healthy donors, Susac syndrome patients and multiple sclerosis patients were profiled by high-throughput TCR beta sequencing. The Susac syndrome patients fulfilled recently defined diagnostic criteria for either definite or probable disease. Bulk CD8+ and CD4+ T cells were purified by magnetic negative isolation, while CD8+ TEMRA cells were enriched using FACS. Blood was drawn into EDTA tubes, processed within 24 hours, and PBMCs were isolated by density gradient centrifugation. PBMCs destined for TCR sequencing were cryopreserved in liquid nitrogen and later thawed in a 37 °C water bath. A purity of at least 90% was achieved for sorted or isolated CD4+, CD8+ and CD8+ TEMRA cells.

The study at large found these results: The TCR sequencing and HLA analysis was acknowledged to have included a relatively small number of individuals. The CD4+ T cell repertoire of patients with Susac syndrome showed no detectable clonal expansion.

RNA was extracted using the RNeasy kit, and about 0.45 to 1 microgram was reverse transcribed with random hexamers. The immunoSEQ multiplex PCR assay, covering 54 Vbeta and 13 Jbeta segments, was used to amplify TCR beta CDR3 regions. Bias from PCR amplification was corrected by using a synthetic template baseline for primer optimization and for computational correction. The study's processing was this. Reads were assigned to V, D and J genes according to IMGT and analyzed in immunoSEQ Analyzer, with only productive sequences retained. Clonality was calculated as one minus the Shannon entropy normalized by log2 of the number of productive unique sequences. Public and private clones were assessed among the 100 most prevalent clones of each patient and control. Clones were defined as Susac-specific if absent from the healthy and MS cohorts, from approximately 1,100 published viral clones and from other ImmuneACCESS disease sequences. TCRdb reprocessing: public reads trimmed at Q25 with fastp, clones called with MiXCR, in-frame beta chains kept. One record per CDR3 amino acid sequence lists the most common genes and DNA. TCRdb's processing, not the authors' own work, is the source of the V and J calls. This sample has just over 150,000 distinct CDR3 sequences in its table, and approximately 95% of those were observed once. About 0.17% of the sample goes to the ten largest clones.

Note on this clonotype: It lacks a known antigen. No qualities accompany the bases; no much larger clone lies one base away.

The source of this sequence is a human donor with Susac syndrome. The rearrangement combines TRBV20-1 with TRBJ2-1; TRBD2 agrees with 10 junctional bases. Sequenced: CD4+ T cells from PBMCs. For the CDR3, the sequence is CSASSSGGYYNEQFF. In nucleotide form, the sequence is TGCAGTGCTAGTTCTAGCGGGGGATACTACAATGAGCAGTTCTTC.